The rows below give T cell receptor beta chains drawn from one sample of a study of T cell responses to AZD1222 COVID-19 vaccine. Assay used: immunoSEQ multiplex PCR; TCRdb lists only in-frame clones, some missing. This sample carries about 100,000 clones, around 87% of them seen once, and the ten largest clones take 4.2%. The sequences come from peripheral blood, collected on day 0 of MenACWY control vaccination. Every receptor here comes from an adult in good health. Each CDR3 is given without its conserved first and last residue. The order of the fields is V gene, clone size, CDR3 length, CDR3 protein. For some rows the clone size is stated as once, few or many, or as a class when expanded; others skip it.

>TRBV7-2|-|14
ASSPRSQVLSDTQY
>TRBV5-3|-|15
ARSLARRRGANYGYT
>TRBV6-5|-|10
ATGGASGTQY
>TRBV27|-|11
ASLQREVIEQF
>TRBV21-1|-|14
ASSVPWDRGFPEQF
>TRBV5-4|-|13
ASSDGQGAKNIQY
>TRBV28|-|12
ASIAAGSAYEQY
>TRBV4-3|few|14
ASSQDPGDRVVGYT
>TRBV7-9|-|12
ASSRPPISYEQY
>TRBV20-1|-|14
SASQAGLAGAGELF
>TRBV29-1|-|12
SVEVGGGGTEAF
>TRBV6-5|-|11
ATTGGLYNEQF
>TRBV11-2|-|13
ASSLVGGFGEKLF
>TRBV9|-|12
ASSFSAESYEQY
>TRBV7-2|-|12
ASTPGQLNQPQH
>TRBV9|-|14
ASSEGTGGERAEAF
>TRBV30|few|12
AWSVGGPGQPQH
>TRBV5-5|few|12
ASSWDRSNQPQH
>TRBV4-2|-|13
ASSQDGGGGQPQH
>TRBV6-4|once|12
ASSRTRNTGELF
>TRBV5-1|-|14
ASGITSGVSTDTQY
>TRBV28|-|9
ASRTAEKLF
>TRBV6-2/TRBV6-3|-|13
ASSPRGRIGEKLF
>TRBV3-1/TRBV3-2|-|12
ASSHRGAHQPQH
>TRBV6-6|few|11
ASSLTVNYGYT
>TRBV5-4|-|13
ASSLGTSTSYEQY
>TRBV5-4|-|12
ASSLAGQINEQF
>TRBV5-4|-|14
ASSLGGLAGTGELF
>TRBV5-1|-|15
ASSLGANVRGYETQY
>TRBV7-2|-|14
ASSLTASSLPGELF
>TRBV4-1|-|14
ASSPTQGEGNEKLF
>TRBV18|-|12
ASSQDVSNQPQH
>TRBV3-1/TRBV3-2|-|14
ASSQGAGGAYSPLH
>TRBV20-1|-|9
SASQDQPQH
>TRBV7-9|-|13
ASSAGIPGYNEQF
>TRBV12-3/TRBV12-4|-|10
ASSLIKSPLH
>TRBV18|-|13
ASSPATRPGYEQY
>TRBV7-9|-|13
ASSHGGTGGQGYT
>TRBV7-9|few|14
ASTSGVPTNTGELF
>TRBV14|-|11
ASSQVSSDTQY
>TRBV28|few|10
ASSIQVNGYT
>TRBV18|-|12
ASSPSAGRQPQH
>TRBV6-2/TRBV6-3|-|11
ASSGQSNYGYT
>TRBV7-9|-|11
ASSWADAGEQY
>TRBV5-6|-|10
ASRFGSYEQY
>TRBV19|-|14
ASSTPRDRVRDTQY
>TRBV6-5|-|13
ASSYTDRLPNEQF
>TRBV19|-|11
ASSIQRMDGYT
>TRBV5-1|-|11
ASNLLGYNEQF
>TRBV7-7|-|12
ASSPQPGSTEAF
>TRBV11-2|-|13
ASSLGTGPPHEQY
>TRBV28|-|12
ASSSGSINEKLF
>TRBV19|-|12
ASSPLSAGNTIY
>TRBV5-6|once|16
ASSPWDSPAAGANVLT
>TRBV5-1|-|10
ASSLKGETQY
>TRBV5-4|-|16
ASSLDPLAGSSTDTQY
>TRBV24-1|-|11
ATSEAVGETQY
>TRBV24-1|-|12
ATRKDSNTGELF
>TRBV11-2|-|12
ASSFGAWGSPLH
>TRBV5-1|-|12
ASSLRQGPYEQY